These 4 T cell receptor beta chains originate from one sample sequenced in a study of Ad26.COV2.S vaccination and SARS-CoV-2 variants. TCRdb keeps only in-frame clones here, not all; method: immunoSEQ multiplex PCR. In the table there are approximately 250,000 clones, around 85% of which are singletons. This sample's treatment: 15 to 20 received Ad26.COV2.S at low or high dose, single or two shots; about 5 received placebo; per-sample allocation not given. Specimens were obtained on day 63 following the first vaccine or placebo injection. This specimen was peripheral blood, taken in a trial of Ad26.COV2.S vaccine versus placebo. These receptors originate from a person aged 18 to 65 who received the Ad26.COV2.S COVID-19 vaccine or a placebo.

This clone was picked up a small number of times. The chain joins TRBV5-1 to TRBJ2-7; 8 nucleotides line up with TRBD1. Per the germline V gene, CDR1 is SGHRS and CDR2 is YFSETQ. J was trimmed by 1 base and V by 2 bases; bases with no gene match: 8. CDR3 length: 16 amino acids. DNA for the CDR3: TGCGCCAGCAGCTTAACGACAGGGGCGGCGTCCTACGAGCAGTACTTC. Translation: CASSLTTGAASYEQYF.

The V and J genes are TRBV5-6 and TRBJ1-2; D gene uncertain. Germline loops: CDR1 SGHDT, CDR2 YYEEEE. The CDR3 covers 14 residues. V was cut by 0 bases and J by 3 bases, with 9 bases left in between. The CDR3 DNA reads TGTGCCAGCAGCTTGGGTCAGGCCTACTATGGCTACACCTTC. Its protein product is CASSLGQAYYGYTF.

This chain uses TRBV19 with TRBJ1-2; 8 bases fit TRBD1. The germline V gene encodes CDR1 LNHDA and CDR2 SQIVND (reference sequence). The junction had 7 bases not matched to a gene; V was cut back by 3 bases and J by 4 bases. The CDR3 spans 15 residues. DNA of the CDR3: TGTGCCAGTAGTATCAGCTGGACAGGGAGCTATGGCTACACCTTC. Encoded protein: CASSISWTGSYGYTF.

The chain employs TRBV3-1 (or the pseudogene TRBV3-2) and TRBJ2-7, with 8 nucleotides matching TRBD2. The germline CDR1 and CDR2 sequences are LGHDT and YNNKEL (reference sequence). This CDR3 region has 15 residues. V shed 0 bases and J 4 bases; nucleotides not matched to a gene: 5. The CDR3, as DNA: TGTGCCAGCAGCCAAGATAGGAGCGGGAGTTACGAGCAGTACGTC. Encoded protein: CASSQDRSGSYEQYV.